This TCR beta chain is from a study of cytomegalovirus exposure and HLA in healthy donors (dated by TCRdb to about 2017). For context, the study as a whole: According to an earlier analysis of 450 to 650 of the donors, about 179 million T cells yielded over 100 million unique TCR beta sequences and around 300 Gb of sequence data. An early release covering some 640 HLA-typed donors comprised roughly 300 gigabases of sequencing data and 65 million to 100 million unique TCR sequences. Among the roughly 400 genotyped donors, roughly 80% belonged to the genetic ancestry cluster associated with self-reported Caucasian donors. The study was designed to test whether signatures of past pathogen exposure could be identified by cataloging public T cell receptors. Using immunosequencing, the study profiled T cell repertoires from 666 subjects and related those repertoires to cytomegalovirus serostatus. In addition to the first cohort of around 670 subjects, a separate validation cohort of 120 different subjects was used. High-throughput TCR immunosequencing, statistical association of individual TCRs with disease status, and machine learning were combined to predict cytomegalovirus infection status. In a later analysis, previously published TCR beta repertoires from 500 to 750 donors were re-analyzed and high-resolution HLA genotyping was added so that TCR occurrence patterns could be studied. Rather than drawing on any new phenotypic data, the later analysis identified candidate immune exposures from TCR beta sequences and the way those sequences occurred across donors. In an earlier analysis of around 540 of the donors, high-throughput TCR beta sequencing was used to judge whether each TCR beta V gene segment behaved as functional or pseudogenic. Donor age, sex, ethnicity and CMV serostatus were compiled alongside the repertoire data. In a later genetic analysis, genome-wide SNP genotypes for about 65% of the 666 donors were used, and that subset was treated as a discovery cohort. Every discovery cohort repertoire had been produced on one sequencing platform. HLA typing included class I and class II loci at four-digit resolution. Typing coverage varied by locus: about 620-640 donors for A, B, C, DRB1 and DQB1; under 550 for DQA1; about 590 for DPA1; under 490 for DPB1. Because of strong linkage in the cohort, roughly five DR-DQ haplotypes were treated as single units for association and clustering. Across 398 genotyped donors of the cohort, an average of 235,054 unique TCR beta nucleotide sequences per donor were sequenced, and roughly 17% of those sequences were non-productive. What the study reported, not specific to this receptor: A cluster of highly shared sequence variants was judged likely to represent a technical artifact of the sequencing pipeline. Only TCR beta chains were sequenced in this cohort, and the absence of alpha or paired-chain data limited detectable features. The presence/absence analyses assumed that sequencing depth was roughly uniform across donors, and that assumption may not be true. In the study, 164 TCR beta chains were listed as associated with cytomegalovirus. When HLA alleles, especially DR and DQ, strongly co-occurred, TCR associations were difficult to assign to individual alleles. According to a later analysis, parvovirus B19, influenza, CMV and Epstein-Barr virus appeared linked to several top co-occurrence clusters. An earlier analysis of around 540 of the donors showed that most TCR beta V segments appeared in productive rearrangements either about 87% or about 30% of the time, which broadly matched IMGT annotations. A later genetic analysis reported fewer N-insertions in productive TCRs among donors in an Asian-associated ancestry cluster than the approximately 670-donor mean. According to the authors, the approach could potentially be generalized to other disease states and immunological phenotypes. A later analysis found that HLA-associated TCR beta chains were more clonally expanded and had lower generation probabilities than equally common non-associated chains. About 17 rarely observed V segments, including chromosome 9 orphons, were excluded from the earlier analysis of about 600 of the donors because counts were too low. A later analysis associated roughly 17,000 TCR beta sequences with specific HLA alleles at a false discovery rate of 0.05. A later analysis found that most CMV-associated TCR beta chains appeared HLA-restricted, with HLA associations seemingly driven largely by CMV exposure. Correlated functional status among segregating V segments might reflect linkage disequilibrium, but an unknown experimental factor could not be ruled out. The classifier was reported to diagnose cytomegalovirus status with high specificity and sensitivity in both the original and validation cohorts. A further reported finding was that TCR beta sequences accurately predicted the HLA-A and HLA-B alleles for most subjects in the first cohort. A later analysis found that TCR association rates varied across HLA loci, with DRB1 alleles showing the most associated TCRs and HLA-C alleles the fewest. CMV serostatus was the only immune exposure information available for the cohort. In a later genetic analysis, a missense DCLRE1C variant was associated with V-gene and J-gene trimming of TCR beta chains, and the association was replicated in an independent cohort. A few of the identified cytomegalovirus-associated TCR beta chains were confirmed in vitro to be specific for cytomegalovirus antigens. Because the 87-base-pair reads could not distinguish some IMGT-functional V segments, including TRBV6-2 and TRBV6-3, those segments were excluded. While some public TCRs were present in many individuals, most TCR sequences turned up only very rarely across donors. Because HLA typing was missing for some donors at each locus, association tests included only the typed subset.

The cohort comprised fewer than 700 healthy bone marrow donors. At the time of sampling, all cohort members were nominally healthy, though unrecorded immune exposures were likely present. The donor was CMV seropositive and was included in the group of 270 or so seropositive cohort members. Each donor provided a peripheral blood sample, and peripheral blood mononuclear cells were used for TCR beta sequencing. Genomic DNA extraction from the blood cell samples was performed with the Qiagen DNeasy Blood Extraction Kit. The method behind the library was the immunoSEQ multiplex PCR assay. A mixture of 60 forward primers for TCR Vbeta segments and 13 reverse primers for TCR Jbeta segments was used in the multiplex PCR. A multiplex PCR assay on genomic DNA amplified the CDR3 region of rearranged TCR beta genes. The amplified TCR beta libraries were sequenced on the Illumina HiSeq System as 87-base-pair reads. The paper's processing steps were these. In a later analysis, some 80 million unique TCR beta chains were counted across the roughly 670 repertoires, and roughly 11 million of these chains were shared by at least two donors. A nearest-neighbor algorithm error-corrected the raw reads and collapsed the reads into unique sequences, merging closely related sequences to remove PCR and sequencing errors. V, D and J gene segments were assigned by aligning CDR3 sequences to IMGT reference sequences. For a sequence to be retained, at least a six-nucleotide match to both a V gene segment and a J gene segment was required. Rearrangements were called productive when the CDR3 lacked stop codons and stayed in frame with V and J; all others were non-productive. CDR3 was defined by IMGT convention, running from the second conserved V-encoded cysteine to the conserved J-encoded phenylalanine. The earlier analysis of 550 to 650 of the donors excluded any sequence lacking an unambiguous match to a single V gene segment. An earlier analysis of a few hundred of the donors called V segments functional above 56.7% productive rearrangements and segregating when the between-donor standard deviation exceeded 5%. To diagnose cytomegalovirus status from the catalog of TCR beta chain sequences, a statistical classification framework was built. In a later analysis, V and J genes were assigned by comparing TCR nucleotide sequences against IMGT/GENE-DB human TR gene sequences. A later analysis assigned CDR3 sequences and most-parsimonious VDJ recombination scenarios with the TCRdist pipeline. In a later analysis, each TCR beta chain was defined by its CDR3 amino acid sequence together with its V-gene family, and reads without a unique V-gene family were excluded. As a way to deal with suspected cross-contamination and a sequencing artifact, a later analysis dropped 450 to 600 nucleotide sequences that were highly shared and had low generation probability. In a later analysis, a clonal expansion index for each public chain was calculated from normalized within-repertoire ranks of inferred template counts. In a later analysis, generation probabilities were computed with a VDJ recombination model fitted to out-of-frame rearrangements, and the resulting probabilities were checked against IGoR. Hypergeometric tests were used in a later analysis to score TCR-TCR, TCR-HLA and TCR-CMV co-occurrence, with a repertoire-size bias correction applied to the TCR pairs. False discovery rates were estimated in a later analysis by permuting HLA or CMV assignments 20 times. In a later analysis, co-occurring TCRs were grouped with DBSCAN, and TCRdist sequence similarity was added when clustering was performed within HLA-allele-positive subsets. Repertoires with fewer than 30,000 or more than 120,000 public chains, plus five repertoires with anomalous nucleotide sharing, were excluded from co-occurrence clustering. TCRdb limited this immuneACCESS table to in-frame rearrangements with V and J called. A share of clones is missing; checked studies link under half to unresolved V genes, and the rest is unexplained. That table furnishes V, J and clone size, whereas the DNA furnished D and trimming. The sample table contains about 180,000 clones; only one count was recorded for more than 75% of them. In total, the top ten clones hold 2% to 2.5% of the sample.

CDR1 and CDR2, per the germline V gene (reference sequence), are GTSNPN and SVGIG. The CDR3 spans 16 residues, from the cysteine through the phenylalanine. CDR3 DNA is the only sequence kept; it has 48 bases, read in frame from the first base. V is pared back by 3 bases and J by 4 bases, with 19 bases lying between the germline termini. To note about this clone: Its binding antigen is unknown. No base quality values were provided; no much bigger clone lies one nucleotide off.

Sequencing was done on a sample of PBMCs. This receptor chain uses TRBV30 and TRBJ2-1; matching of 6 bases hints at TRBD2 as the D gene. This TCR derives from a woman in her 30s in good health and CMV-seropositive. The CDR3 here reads CAWRALRRDWYNEQFF. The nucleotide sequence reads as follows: TGTGCCTGGAGAGCCCTCCGCCGGGACTGGTACAATGAGCAGTTCTTC. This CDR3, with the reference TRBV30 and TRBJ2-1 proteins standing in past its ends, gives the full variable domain SQTIHQWPATLVQPVGSPLSLECTVEGTSNPNLYWYRQAAGRGLQLLFYSVGIGQISSEVPQNLSASRPQDRQFILSSKKLLLSDSGFYLCAWRALRRDWYNEQFFGPGTRLTVL.